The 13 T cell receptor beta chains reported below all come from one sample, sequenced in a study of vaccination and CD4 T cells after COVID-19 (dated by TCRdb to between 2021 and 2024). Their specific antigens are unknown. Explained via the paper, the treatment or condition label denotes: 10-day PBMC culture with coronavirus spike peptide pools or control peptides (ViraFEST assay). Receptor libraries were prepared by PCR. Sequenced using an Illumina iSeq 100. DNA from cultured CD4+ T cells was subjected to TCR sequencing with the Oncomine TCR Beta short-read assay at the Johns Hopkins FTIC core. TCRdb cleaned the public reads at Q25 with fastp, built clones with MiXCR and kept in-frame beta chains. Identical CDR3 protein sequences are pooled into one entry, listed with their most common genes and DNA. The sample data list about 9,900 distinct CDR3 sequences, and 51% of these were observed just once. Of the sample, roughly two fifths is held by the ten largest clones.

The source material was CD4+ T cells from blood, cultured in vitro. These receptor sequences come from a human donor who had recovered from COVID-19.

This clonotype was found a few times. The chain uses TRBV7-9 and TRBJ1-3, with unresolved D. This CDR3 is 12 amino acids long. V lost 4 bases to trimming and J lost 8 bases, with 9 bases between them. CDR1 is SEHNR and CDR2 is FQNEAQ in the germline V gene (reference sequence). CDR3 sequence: CASSSDGDTIYF. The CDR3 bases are TGTGCCAGCAGCTCAGATGGCGACACCATATATTTT.

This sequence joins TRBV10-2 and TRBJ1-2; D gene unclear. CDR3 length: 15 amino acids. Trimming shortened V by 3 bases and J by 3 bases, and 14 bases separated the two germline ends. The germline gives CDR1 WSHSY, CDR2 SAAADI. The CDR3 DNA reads TGCGCCAGCAGTGACCGGACCAGAAACTACTATGGCTACACCTTC. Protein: CASSDRTRNYYGYTF.

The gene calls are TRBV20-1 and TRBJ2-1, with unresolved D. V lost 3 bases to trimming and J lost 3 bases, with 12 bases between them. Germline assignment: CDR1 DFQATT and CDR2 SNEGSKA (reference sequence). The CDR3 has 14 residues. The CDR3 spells CSARRGSVYNEQFF. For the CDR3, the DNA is TGCAGTGCTAGGAGAGGTTCGGTCTACAATGAGCAGTTCTTC.

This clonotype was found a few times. CDR3 region: CASSMDRGKGEQYF. The CDR3 DNA follows: TGTGCCAGTAGTATGGACAGGGGAAAGGGCGAGCAGTACTTC. The V gene is TRBV19, the J gene TRBJ2-7, with 9 bases fitting TRBD1. The CDR3 length is 14 residues. Germline CDR1 reads LNHDA; CDR2 reads SQIVND (reference sequence). V gave up 3 bases and J gave up 6 bases; unmatched junction bases: 6.

The CDR3 DNA is TGTGCCAGCAGGACCGGGGACAGGAAGTTCCCCAACGAGCAGTACTTC. It is translated as CASRTGDRKFPNEQYF. The V and J genes are TRBV10-3 and TRBJ2-7, with 8 bases lining up with TRBD1. Losses at the gene ends were 10 bases for V and 5 bases for J; bases not matched to a gene: 19. Germline CDR1 and CDR2: ENHRY and SYGVKD. This CDR3 spans 16 amino acids.

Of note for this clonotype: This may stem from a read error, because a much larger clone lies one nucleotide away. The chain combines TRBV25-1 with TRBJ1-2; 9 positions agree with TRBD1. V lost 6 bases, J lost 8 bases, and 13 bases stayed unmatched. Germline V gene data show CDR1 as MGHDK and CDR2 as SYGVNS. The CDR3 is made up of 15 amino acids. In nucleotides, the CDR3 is TGTGCCAGCAGCATACCGGGACAGGGATTTAAGGGCTACACCTTC. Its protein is CASSIPGQGFKGYTF.

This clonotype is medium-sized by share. The CDR3 DNA follows: TGTGCCAGCCAGCTCCTGACAGGGGGAGAGTATGGCTACACCTTC. Translating gives CASQLLTGGEYGYTF. The V and J genes are TRBV6-1 and TRBJ1-2; 9 nucleotides match TRBD1. V lost 8 bases and J lost 5; bases outside the gene matches: 12. Germline V CDR1 and CDR2: MNHNS, SASEGT. This CDR3 has 15 amino acids.

CDR3 protein: CASSQEMVVEQFF. The CDR3 nucleotides read TGTGCCAGCAGCCAAGAGATGGTTGTTGAGCAGTTCTTC. V and J are TRBV4-2 and TRBJ2-1; D is ambiguous. The CDR3 is made up of 13 amino acids. Between the trimmed V and J ends, which lost 0 bases and 9 bases, there was a span of 9 bases. The germline V gene has CDR1 LGHNA and CDR2 YNFKEQ.

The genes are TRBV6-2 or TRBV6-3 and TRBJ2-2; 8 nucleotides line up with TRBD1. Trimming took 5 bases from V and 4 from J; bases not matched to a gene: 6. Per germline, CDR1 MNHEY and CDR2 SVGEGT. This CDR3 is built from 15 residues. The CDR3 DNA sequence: TGTGCCAGCAGTAGGACAGGGATCCGCACCGGGGAGCTGTTTTTT. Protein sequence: CASSRTGIRTGELFF.

The CDR3 protein is CAISWAESNTGELFF. CDR3 DNA sequence: TGTGCCATCAGTTGGGCGGAATCGAACACCGGGGAGCTGTTTTTT. This chain connects TRBV10-3 to TRBJ2-2; the D is unclear. The CDR3 runs 15 residues. The ends were cut back, 5 bases at V and 0 bases at J, with 10 bases in the middle. The germline gives CDR1 ENHRY, CDR2 SYGVKD.

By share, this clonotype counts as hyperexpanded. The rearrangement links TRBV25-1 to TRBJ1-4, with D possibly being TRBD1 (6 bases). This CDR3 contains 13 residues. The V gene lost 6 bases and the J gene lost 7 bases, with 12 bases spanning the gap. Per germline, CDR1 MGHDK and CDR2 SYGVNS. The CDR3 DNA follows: TGTGCCAGCAGCTACAGGGTTGGTGAAAAACTGTTTTTT. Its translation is CASSYRVGEKLFF.

The CDR3 region has the DNA TGTGCCAGCAGCAAACAGGGGTTAGCTAACTATGGCTACACCTTC. Translated, it gives CASSKQGLANYGYTF. The chain links TRBV6-1 to TRBJ1-2; 7 bases are shared with TRBD1. Per germline, CDR1 MNHNS and CDR2 SASEGT. The CDR3 is 15 residues long. The V segment lost 6 bases and the J segment 0 bases; nucleotides outside the gene matches: 7.

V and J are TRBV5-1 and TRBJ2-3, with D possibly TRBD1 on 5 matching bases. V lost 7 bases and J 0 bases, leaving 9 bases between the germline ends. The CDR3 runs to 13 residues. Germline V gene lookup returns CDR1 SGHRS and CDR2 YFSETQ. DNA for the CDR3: TGCGCCAGCCGCAAGGGGAGCACAGATACGCAGTATTTT. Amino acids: CASRKGSTDTQYF.